The 8 T cell receptor beta chains below were found in one sample sequenced in a study of blood T cell repertoires in COVID-19 (dated by TCRdb to the early 2020s). Receptor amplification or capture employed the immunoSEQ multiplex PCR assay. The clones in this table, taken by TCRdb from immuneACCESS, are in-frame only. Not every clone is retained; where verified, under half of the shortfall comes from an unresolved V gene, and the cause of the rest is unknown. Across this sample there are fewer than 300,000 clones, with over 75% seen only once. The ten top clones hold about a sixth of the sample. Sequencing used PBMCs or T cells enriched from blood (not recorded which). The receptors were gathered from a man younger than 35 who had recovered from COVID-19.

This clone was counted a few times. The CDR3 protein is CASSLELRTGSSGNTIYF. The CDR3 coding sequence is TGCGCCAGCAGCTTGGAGTTGCGGACAGGGTCCTCTGGAAACACCATATATTTT. The gene calls are TRBV5-1 and TRBJ1-3; 8 bases line up with TRBD1. The CDR3 loop spans 18 amino acids. J lost 0 bases, V lost 0 bases, and 8 bases had no gene match. Germline loops: CDR1 SGHRS, CDR2 YFSETQ.

This rearrangement joins TRBV7-6 to TRBJ1-3, with 11 positions matching TRBD1. Germline CDR1 reads SGHVS; CDR2 reads FNYEAQ. CDR3 size: 15 residues. V lost 4 bases, J lost 7 bases, and 6 bases stayed unmatched. DNA for the CDR3: TGTGCCAGCAGCTCAAGGACAGGGGGCTTGAACACCATATATTTT. Its translation is CASSSRTGGLNTIYF.

The chain links TRBV4-1 to TRBJ2-1, with a possible D match to TRBD2 (5 bases). Deletions cut 4 bases from V and 3 bases from J, with 13 bases between. Germline V gene data show CDR1 as MGHRA and CDR2 as YSYEKL. The length of the CDR3 is 15 residues. Here the CDR3 DNA reads TGCGCCAGCAGCCCCCGTACTAGTCGCTACAATGAGCAGTTCTTC. Its translation: CASSPRTSRYNEQFF.

The chain joins TRBV2 to TRBJ1-5, with 9 bases lining up with TRBD1. The CDR3 extends over 15 amino acids. V was clipped by 8 bases and J by 0 bases; unmatched bases: 5. Germline-derived CDR1 and CDR2 are SNHLY and FYNNEI. CDR3 loop: CASQGTGTSNQPQHF. The DNA of the CDR3 is TGTGCCAGCCAAGGGACAGGGACTAGCAATCAGCCCCAGCATTTT.

This clone has just one count. The chain employs TRBV28 and TRBJ1-4, with TRBD1 as a possible D gene (5 bases). This CDR3 region has 13 residues. Trimming stripped 6 bases from V and 10 bases from J, with 15 bases between. Per germline, CDR1 MDHEN and CDR2 SYDVKM. In DNA, the CDR3 is TGTGCCAGCAGACTGGGGGGTATGGGAAAACTGTTTTTT. As protein: CASRLGGMGKLFF. Using reference TRBV28 and TRBJ1-4 for the parts outside the CDR3, the full variable domain is DVKVTQSSRYLVKRTGEKVFLECVQDMDHENMFWYRQDPGLGLRLIYFSYDVKMKEKGDIPEGYSVSREKKERFSLILESASTNQTSMYLCASRLGGMGKLFFGSGTQLSVL.

This chain links TRBV19 with TRBJ1-1, with 9 bases lining up with TRBD1. The germline CDR1 and CDR2 sequences are LNHDA and SQIVND (reference sequence). Losses at the gene ends were 4 bases for V and 11 bases for J; bases not matched to a gene: 5. This CDR3 has 12 amino acids. Written as DNA, the CDR3 is TGTGCCAGTAGTAGGGACAGGGCAGTGGCTTTCTTT. Its translation is CASSRDRAVAFF.

V gene TRBV4-2 combines with J gene TRBJ2-2, with 9 bases fitting TRBD1. The junction had 13 bases not matched to a gene; V was cut back by 10 bases and J by 7 bases. The CDR3 covers 15 residues. Germline V lookup: CDR1 LGHNA, CDR2 YNFKEQ. DNA for the CDR3: TGTGCCACACTCCGGGGACAGGGTGGCATCGGGGAGCTGTTTTTT. Amino acids: CATLRGQGGIGELFF.

The rearrangement links TRBV7-9 to TRBJ1-6; 11 bases match TRBD1. V gave up 4 bases and J gave up 8 bases; unmatched junction bases: 4. The CDR3 extends over 15 amino acids. Germline-derived CDR1 and CDR2 are SEHNR and FQNEAQ (reference sequence). CDR3 DNA sequence: TGTGCCAGCAGCTCCGGACAGGGGGCTGATTCACCCCTCCACTTT. It is translated as CASSSGQGADSPLHF.